These T cell receptor beta chains were read from a single sample in a study of blood T cell repertoires in COVID-19. TCRdb's copy holds only in-frame clones and misses some; the assay was immunoSEQ multiplex PCR. The repertoire holds approximately 82,000 clones, with roughly four fifths as singletons. Sequenced sample: peripheral blood. These TCRs come from a man aged 45-60 years with active or convalescent COVID-19. CDR3s include the opening cysteine and the closing phenylalanine or tryptophan. A D gene is named only where the DNA matches it firmly. Expanded clones are given a class, and other clones once, few, many or no size at all.

J: TRBJ2-1; D: NA; V: TRBV29-1; size: NA; DNA: TGCAGCGTTGTCACGGCGGGTGTCCGCAACTCCTACAATGAGCAGTTCTTC; CDR3: CSVVTAGVRNSYNEQFF
J: TRBJ2-7; D: TRBD1; V: TRBV30; size: NA; DNA: TGTGCCTGGACACCGGGACAGACCTACGAGCAGTACTTC; CDR3: CAWTPGQTYEQYF
J: TRBJ1-5; D: NA; V: TRBV1; size: NA; DNA: TGCACCAGCAGCCAAGAGCGGGGACAGGGGGCGCCGGGCAATCAGCCCCAGCATTTT; CDR3: CTSSQERGQGAPGNQPQHF
J: TRBJ2-7; D: NA; V: TRBV10-3; size: NA; DNA: TGTGCCATCAGTGATGGACAGTACTACGAGCAGTACTTC; CDR3: CAISDGQYYEQYF
J: TRBJ1-1; D: NA; V: TRBV2; size: NA; DNA: TGTGCCAGCAGGACAGCCGGGAACACTGAAGCTTTCTTT; CDR3: CASRTAGNTEAFF
J: TRBJ2-5; D: NA; V: TRBV28; size: NA; DNA: TGTGCCAGCAGCTCCTACCAGACAGGTCAAGAGACCCAGTACTTC; CDR3: CASSSYQTGQETQYF
J: TRBJ2-3; D: NA; V: TRBV28; size: NA; DNA: TGTGCCAGCAGTCCCGGACATAATGCAGATACGCAGTATTTT; CDR3: CASSPGHNADTQYF
J: TRBJ2-5; D: NA; V: TRBV11-2; size: NA; DNA: TGTGCCAGCAGCTCACCAAGGGCGGGAGAGACCCAGTACTTC; CDR3: CASSSPRAGETQYF
J: TRBJ2-1; D: TRBD1; V: TRBV7-9; size: few; DNA: TGTGCCAGCAGCTCAAACTTCGGGACAGGGGCCTACAATGAGCAGTTCTTC; CDR3: CASSSNFGTGAYNEQFF
J: TRBJ2-1; D: TRBD2; V: TRBV7-8; size: NA; DNA: TGTGCCAGCAGCTTAACTAGCGGGGTTACCTACAATGAGCAGTTCTTC; CDR3: CASSLTSGVTYNEQFF
J: TRBJ1-5; D: NA; V: TRBV24-1; size: NA; DNA: TGTGCCACCAAACAGTCCGGTGAGGGACAGCCCCAGCATTTT; CDR3: CATKQSGEGQPQHF
J: TRBJ2-7; D: TRBD1; V: TRBV19; size: NA; DNA: TGTGCCAGTAGTAAGGACAGGGGGCGCGAGCAGTACTTC; CDR3: CASSKDRGREQYF
J: TRBJ2-5; D: NA; V: TRBV19; size: NA; DNA: TGTGCCAGTAGTCCCAGTGGTGCCACCAGAGAGACCCAGTACTTC; CDR3: CASSPSGATRETQYF
J: TRBJ2-1; D: TRBD2; V: TRBV29-1; size: NA; DNA: TGCAGCGTTGAGGGACTAGCGGGGGGAGAGCAGTTCTTC; CDR3: CSVEGLAGGEQFF
J: TRBJ1-4; D: NA; V: TRBV7-9; size: once; DNA: TGTGCCAGCAGCCGATCACAGGACAATGAAAAACTGTTTTTT; CDR3: CASSRSQDNEKLFF
J: TRBJ2-3; D: TRBD1; V: TRBV19; size: NA; DNA: TGTGCCAGTAGTATCGGGACAGAAACAGATACGCAGTATTTT; CDR3: CASSIGTETDTQYF
J: TRBJ2-5; D: TRBD2; V: TRBV9; size: NA; DNA: TGTGCCAGCAGCGACGGGCTCACTAGCGGGGGGGCCGAGACCCAGTACTTC; CDR3: CASSDGLTSGGAETQYF
J: TRBJ1-1; D: NA; V: TRBV29-1; size: NA; DNA: TGCAGCGTTGATGGAGGAGGGGACACTGAAGCTTTCTTT; CDR3: CSVDGGGDTEAFF
J: TRBJ1-2; D: NA; V: TRBV6-5; size: NA; DNA: TGTGCCAGCAGTACGGGGGGGGCGAACTATGGCTACACCTTC; CDR3: CASSTGGANYGYTF
J: TRBJ2-4; D: NA; V: TRBV11-2; size: NA; DNA: TGTGCCAGTTCAGGGGAAACCAAAAACATTCAGTACTTC; CDR3: CASSGETKNIQYF
J: TRBJ2-1; D: TRBD1; V: TRBV7-6; size: few; DNA: TGTGCCAGCAGCTTAGCACAGGGGGAATACAATGAGCAGTTCTTC; CDR3: CASSLAQGEYNEQFF
J: TRBJ2-5; D: NA; V: TRBV7-2; size: NA; DNA: TGTGCCAGCAGCTTAGGGCCGGGGCAAGAGACCCAGTACTTC; CDR3: CASSLGPGQETQYF
J: TRBJ2-7; D: TRBD1; V: TRBV4-1; size: NA; DNA: TGCGCCAGCAGCCCCTTGGGCAGGGGGCGGACCGGCACCTACGAGCAGTACTTC; CDR3: CASSPLGRGRTGTYEQYF
J: TRBJ2-1; D: TRBD2; V: TRBV6-5; size: NA; DNA: TGTGCCTGTCACCGCGGGGGGGCTGGAGAGCAGTTCTTC; CDR3: CACHRGGAGEQFF
J: TRBJ2-5; D: NA; V: TRBV6-5; size: once; DNA: TGTGCCAGCAGTTTAGGGGGCCAAGAGACCCAGTACTTC; CDR3: CASSLGGQETQYF
J: TRBJ1-1; D: NA; V: TRBV5-6; size: once; DNA: TGTGCCAGCAGCCGGGGGATGAACACTGAAGCTTTCTTT; CDR3: CASSRGMNTEAFF
J: TRBJ2-3; D: NA; V: TRBV10-3; size: few; DNA: TGTGCCATCAAAAGCCTTTCTAGCACAGATACGCAGTATTTT; CDR3: CAIKSLSSTDTQYF
J: TRBJ1-2; D: NA; V: TRBV28; size: NA; DNA: TGTGCCAGCAGTTCAGCGGACAGACTCCCCACCTACACCTTC; CDR3: CASSSADRLPTYTF
J: TRBJ2-1; D: NA; V: TRBV5-6; size: NA; DNA: TGTGCCAGCAGCTTGGCACCGCAGGGCATGGAGGAGCAGTTCTTC; CDR3: CASSLAPQGMEEQFF
J: TRBJ1-5; D: NA; V: TRBV7-2; size: few; DNA: TGTGCCAGCAGCTCCTGGACGGGAGGGAGCAATCAGCCCCAGCATTTT; CDR3: CASSSWTGGSNQPQHF
J: TRBJ1-1; D: NA; V: TRBV15; size: NA; DNA: TGTGCCACCAGCTCATGGACGGGAGCTGAAGCTTTCTTT; CDR3: CATSSWTGAEAFF
J: TRBJ1-4; D: TRBD1; V: TRBV5-6; size: once; DNA: TGTGCCAGCAGTTATCTAAGGGGGACAGGGGATGAAAAACTGTTTTTT; CDR3: CASSYLRGTGDEKLFF
J: TRBJ2-5; D: NA; V: TRBV7-8; size: NA; DNA: TGTGCCAGCAGACAGACCGTGACCCAAGAGACCCAGTACTTC; CDR3: CASRQTVTQETQYF
J: TRBJ2-3; D: TRBD2; V: TRBV7-6; size: NA; DNA: TGTGCCAGCAGTTGGGGACTAGCAGGCGGTCTGGAGGATACGCAGTATTTT; CDR3: CASSWGLAGGLEDTQYF
J: TRBJ2-2; D: TRBD2; V: TRBV3-1/TRBV3-2; size: once; DNA: TGTGCCAGCAGCCTCACTAGCGGGGGGAAGTCCGGGGAGCTGTTTTTT; CDR3: CASSLTSGGKSGELFF
J: TRBJ2-1; D: NA; V: TRBV28; size: NA; DNA: TGTGCCAGCAGTTTACCGGGGGTCTCCCCCAATGAGCAGTTCTTC; CDR3: CASSLPGVSPNEQFF
J: TRBJ2-6; D: NA; V: TRBV4-2; size: NA; DNA: TGTGCCAGCAGATCGGACAGCCCCCCCACTGGGGCCAACGTCCTGACTTTC; CDR3: CASRSDSPPTGANVLTF
J: TRBJ2-7; D: TRBD2; V: TRBV7-8; size: few; DNA: TGTGCCAGCAGCCCCCTAGCGGGGGGATACGAGCAGTACTTC; CDR3: CASSPLAGGYEQYF
J: TRBJ1-1; D: NA; V: TRBV7-9; size: few; DNA: TGTGCCAGCAGCCGACTGGGTGGCACTGAAGCTTTCTTT; CDR3: CASSRLGGTEAFF
J: TRBJ2-4; D: TRBD1; V: TRBV5-8; size: NA; DNA: TGTGCCAGCAGCTTGGGACAGGGCGGTGGAGTTAATCAGTACTTC; CDR3: CASSLGQGGGVNQYF
J: TRBJ1-5; D: NA; V: TRBV30; size: NA; DNA: TGTGCCTGGAGTGTAGGGCAGGGAGGGAATCAGCCCCAGCATTTT; CDR3: CAWSVGQGGNQPQHF
J: TRBJ1-2; D: TRBD1; V: TRBV6-5; size: NA; DNA: TGTGCCAGCAGTTCCGGGACAGGGGCCTATGGCTACACCTTC; CDR3: CASSSGTGAYGYTF
J: TRBJ1-4; D: NA; V: TRBV12-3/TRBV12-4; size: NA; DNA: TGTGCCAGCAGGGGGATTGGGGCTGAAAAACTGTTTTTT; CDR3: CASRGIGAEKLFF
J: TRBJ2-2; D: NA; V: TRBV30; size: NA; DNA: TGTGCCTGGAGTGTAACGAGCGGCGGGGAGCTGTTTTTT; CDR3: CAWSVTSGGELFF
J: TRBJ1-3; D: NA; V: TRBV28; size: NA; DNA: TGTGCCAGCAGGCTAGGGGCTTCTGGAAACACCATATATTTT; CDR3: CASRLGASGNTIYF
J: TRBJ2-1; D: TRBD1; V: TRBV30; size: NA; DNA: TGTGCCTGTTCTCACAGGGGCCTGCGGTTCTTC; CDR3: CACSHRGLRFF
J: TRBJ2-3; D: NA; V: TRBV6-5; size: NA; DNA: TGTGCCAGCAGTTACCGGGGTTCTGGGACAGATACGCAGTATTTT; CDR3: CASSYRGSGTDTQYF
J: TRBJ1-5; D: NA; V: TRBV10-1; size: NA; DNA: TGCGCCAGCAGTGAGTCGGCGGAGCCCCAGCATTTT; CDR3: CASSESAEPQHF
J: TRBJ2-5; D: TRBD2; V: TRBV6-5; size: once; DNA: TGTGCCAGCAGCGAGCGGGGGGGACAAGAGACCCAGTACTTC; CDR3: CASSERGGQETQYF